This T cell receptor beta chain was recovered during a study of neurological immune-mediated disorders. 5'RACE employing 10-nucleotide random UMIs yielded the cDNA. TCRdb used MiXCR to reprocess the 5' RACE reads, holding one entry per CDR3 protein. The sample records 20,000 to 25,000 distinct CDR3 sequences, around 6.2% being singletons. The CDR3 spans 14 residues. V lost 1 base, J lost 2 bases, and 6 bases lay in between. This clonotype has at least ten counts. The chain carries TRBV12-3 or TRBV12-4 and TRBJ2-1; D remains unclear. Sequences were obtained from CD8+ T cells from blood. The TCR originated in a man younger than 30 in good health. The CDR3 sequence: CASSLGLTYNEQFF. In DNA, the CDR3 is TGTGCCAGCAGTTTAGGACTCACCTACAATGAGCAGTTCTTC.